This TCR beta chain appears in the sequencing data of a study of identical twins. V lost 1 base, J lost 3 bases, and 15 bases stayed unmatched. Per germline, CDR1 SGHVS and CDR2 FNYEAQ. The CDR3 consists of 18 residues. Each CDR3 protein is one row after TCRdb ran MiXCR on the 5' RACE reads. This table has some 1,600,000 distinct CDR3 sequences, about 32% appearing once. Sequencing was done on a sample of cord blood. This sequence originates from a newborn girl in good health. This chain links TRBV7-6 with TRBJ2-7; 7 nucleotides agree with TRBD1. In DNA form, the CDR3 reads TGTGCCAGCAGCTTAGGGGCCGTACAAAGACAGGGTGGCTACGAGCAGTACTTC. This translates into CASSLGAVQRQGGYEQYF.